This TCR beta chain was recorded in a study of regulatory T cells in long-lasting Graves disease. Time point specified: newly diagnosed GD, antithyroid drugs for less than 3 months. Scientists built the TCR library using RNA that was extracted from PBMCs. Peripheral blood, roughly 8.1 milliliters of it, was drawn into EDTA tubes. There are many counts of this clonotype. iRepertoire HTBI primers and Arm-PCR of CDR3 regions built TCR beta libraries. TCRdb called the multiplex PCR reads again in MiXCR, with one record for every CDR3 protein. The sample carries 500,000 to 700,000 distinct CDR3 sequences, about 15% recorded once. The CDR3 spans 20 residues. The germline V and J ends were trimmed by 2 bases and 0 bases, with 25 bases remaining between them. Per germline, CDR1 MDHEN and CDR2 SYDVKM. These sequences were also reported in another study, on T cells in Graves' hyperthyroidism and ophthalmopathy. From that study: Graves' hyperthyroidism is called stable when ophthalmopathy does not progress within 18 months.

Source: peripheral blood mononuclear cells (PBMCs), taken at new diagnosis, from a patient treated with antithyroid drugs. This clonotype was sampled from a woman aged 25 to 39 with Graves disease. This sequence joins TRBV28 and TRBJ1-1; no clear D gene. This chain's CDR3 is CASSLGHGSGFRTMNTEAFF. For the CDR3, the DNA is TGTGCCAGCAGTTTAGGTCACGGGTCGGGGTTTAGGACGATGAACACTGAAGCTTTCTTT.